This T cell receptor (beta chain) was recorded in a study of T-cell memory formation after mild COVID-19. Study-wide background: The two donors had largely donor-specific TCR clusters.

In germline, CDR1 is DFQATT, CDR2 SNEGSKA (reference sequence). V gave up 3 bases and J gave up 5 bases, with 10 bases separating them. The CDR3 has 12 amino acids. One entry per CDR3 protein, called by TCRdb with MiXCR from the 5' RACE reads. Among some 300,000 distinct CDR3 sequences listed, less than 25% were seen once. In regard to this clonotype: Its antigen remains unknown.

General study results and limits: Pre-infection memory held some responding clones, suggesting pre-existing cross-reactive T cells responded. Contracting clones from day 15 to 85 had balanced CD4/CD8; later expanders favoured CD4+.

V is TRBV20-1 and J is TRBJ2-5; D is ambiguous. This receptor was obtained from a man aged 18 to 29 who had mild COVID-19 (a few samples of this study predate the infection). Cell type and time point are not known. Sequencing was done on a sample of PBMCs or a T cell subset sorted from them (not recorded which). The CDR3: CSARNSMETQYF. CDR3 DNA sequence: TGCAGTGCTAGGAATAGTATGGAGACCCAGTACTTC.